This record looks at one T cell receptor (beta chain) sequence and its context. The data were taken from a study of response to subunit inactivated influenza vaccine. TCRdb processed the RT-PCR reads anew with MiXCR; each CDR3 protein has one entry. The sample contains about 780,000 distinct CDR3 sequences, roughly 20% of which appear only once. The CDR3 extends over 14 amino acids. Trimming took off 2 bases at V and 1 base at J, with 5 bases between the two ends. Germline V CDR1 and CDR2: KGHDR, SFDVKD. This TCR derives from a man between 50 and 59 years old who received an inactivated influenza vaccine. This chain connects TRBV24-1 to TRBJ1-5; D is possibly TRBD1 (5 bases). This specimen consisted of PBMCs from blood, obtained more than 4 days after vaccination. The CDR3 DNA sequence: TGTGCCACCAGTGATTACAGGAGCAATCAGCCCCAGCATTTT. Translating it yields CATSDYRSNQPQHF.